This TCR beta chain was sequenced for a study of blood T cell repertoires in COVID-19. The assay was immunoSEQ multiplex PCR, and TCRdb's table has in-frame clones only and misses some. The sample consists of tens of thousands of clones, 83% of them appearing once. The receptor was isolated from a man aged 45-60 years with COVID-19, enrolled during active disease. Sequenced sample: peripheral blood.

DNA for the CDR3: TGTGCCAGCTCACCACGAGCTAGCGGGACCAATACCTACGAGCAGTACTTC. Its translation: CASSPRASGTNTYEQYF. The chain has TRBV18 and TRBJ2-7; 9 bases are shared with TRBD2. V gave up 1 base and J gave up 2 bases; unmatched junction bases: 9. Germline CDR1 reads KGHSH; CDR2 reads LQKENI. The CDR3 is made up of 17 amino acids.